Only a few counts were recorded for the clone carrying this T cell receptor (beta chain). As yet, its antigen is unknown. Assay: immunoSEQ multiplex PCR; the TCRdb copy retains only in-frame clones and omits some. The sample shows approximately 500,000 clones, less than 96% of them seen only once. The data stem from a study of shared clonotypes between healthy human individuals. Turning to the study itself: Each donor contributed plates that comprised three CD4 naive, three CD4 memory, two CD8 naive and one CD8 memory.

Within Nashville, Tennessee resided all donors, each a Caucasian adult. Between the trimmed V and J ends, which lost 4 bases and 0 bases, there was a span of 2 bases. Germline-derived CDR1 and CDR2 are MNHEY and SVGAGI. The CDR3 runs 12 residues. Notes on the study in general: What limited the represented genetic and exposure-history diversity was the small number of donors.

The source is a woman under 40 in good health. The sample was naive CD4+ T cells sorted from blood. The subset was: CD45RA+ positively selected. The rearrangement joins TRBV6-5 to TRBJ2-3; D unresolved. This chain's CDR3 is CASSSSTDTQYF. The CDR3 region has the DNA TGTGCCAGCAGTTCCAGCACAGATACGCAGTATTTT.